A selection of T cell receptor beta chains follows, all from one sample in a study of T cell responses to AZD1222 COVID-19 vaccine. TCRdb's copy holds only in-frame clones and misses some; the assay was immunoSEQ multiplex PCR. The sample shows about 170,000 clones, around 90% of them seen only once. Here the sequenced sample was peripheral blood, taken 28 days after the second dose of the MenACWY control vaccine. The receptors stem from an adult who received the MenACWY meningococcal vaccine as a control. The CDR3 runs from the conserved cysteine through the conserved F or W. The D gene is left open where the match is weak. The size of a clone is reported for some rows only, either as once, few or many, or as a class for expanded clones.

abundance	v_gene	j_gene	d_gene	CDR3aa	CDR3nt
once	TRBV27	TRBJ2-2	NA	CASTSGRSWDTGELFF	TGTGCCAGCACGTCGGGACGCTCATGGGACACCGGGGAGCTGTTTTTT
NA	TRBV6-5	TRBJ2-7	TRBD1	CASSRDRAYEQYF	TGTGCCAGCAGCCGGGACAGGGCCTACGAGCAGTACTTC
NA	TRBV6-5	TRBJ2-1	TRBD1	CASRRTGGARGEQFF	TGTGCCAGCAGACGTACAGGGGGCGCGAGGGGTGAGCAGTTCTTC
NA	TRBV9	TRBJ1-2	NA	CASSASGVNYGYTF	TGTGCCAGCAGCGCATCAGGGGTCAACTATGGCTACACCTTC
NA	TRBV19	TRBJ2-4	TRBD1	CASSIMGQGVDLAKNIQYF	TGTGCCAGTAGTATTATGGGACAGGGGGTAGATCTAGCCAAAAACATTCAGTACTTC
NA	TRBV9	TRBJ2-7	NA	CASSVGPRTADGYEQYF	TGTGCCAGCAGCGTAGGGCCAAGGACAGCGGATGGGTACGAGCAGTACTTC
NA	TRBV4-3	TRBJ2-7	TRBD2	CASSQDWGTSFYEQYF	TGCGCCAGCAGCCAAGATTGGGGGACTAGCTTTTACGAGCAGTACTTC
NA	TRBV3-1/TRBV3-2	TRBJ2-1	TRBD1	CASSQEGTGGNEQFF	TGTGCCAGCAGCCAAGAGGGGACAGGTGGAAATGAGCAGTTCTTC
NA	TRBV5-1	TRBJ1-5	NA	CASSWGGAGISNQPQHF	TGCGCCAGCAGCTGGGGAGGTGCAGGGATTAGCAATCAGCCCCAGCATTTT
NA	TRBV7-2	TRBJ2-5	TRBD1	CASSLPGQGRTQYF	TGTGCCAGCAGCTTGCCCGGACAGGGAAGGACCCAGTACTTC
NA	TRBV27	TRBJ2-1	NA	CASSLSFLNEQFF	TGTGCCAGCAGTTTGTCATTCCTTAATGAGCAGTTCTTC
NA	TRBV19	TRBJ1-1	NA	CASSAGGGTLNTEAFF	TGTGCCAGTAGTGCTGGGGGGGGCACTCTGAACACTGAAGCTTTCTTT
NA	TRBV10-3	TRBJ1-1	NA	CAISGAVGMGTEAFF	TGTGCCATCAGTGGAGCCGTGGGTATGGGCACTGAAGCTTTCTTT
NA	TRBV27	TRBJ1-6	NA	CASSFNRNNSPLHF	TGTGCCAGCAGTTTTAATCGAAATAATTCACCCCTCCACTTT
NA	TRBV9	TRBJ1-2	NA	CASSVGAGGYTF	TGTGCCAGCAGCGTAGGGGCGGGTGGCTACACCTTC
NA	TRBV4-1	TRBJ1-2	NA	CASSQAGDNYGYTF	TGCGCCAGCAGCCAGGCCGGGGATAACTATGGCTACACCTTC
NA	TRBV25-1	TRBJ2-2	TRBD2	CASSEPSGRPNTGELFF	TGTGCCAGCAGTGAACCCAGCGGGAGGCCAAACACCGGGGAGCTGTTTTTT
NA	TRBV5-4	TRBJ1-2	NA	CASRLQGNYGYTF	TGTGCCAGCAGGCTACAGGGTAACTATGGCTACACCTTC
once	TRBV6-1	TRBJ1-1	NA	CASSYGQVNTEAFF	TGTGCCAGCAGTTATGGACAAGTGAACACTGAAGCTTTCTTT
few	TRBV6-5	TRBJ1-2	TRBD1	CASSYSMTGSVYGYTF	TGTGCCAGCAGTTACTCGATGACAGGGTCCGTCTATGGCTACACCTTC
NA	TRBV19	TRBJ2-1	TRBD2	CASSMAPPSGRAGYNEQFF	TGTGCCAGTAGTATGGCGCCCCCTAGCGGGAGGGCCGGCTACAATGAGCAGTTCTTC
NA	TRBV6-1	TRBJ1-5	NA	CASSESRVGNQPQHF	TGTGCCAGCAGTGAATCCCGGGTGGGGAATCAGCCCCAGCATTTT
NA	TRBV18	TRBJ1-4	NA	CASSPPGGTEKLFF	TGTGCCAGCTCACCACCGGGGGGGACTGAAAAACTGTTTTTT
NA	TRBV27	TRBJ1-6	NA	CASSAGVGSPLHF	TGTGCCAGCAGCGCAGGGGTGGGGTCACCCCTCCACTTT
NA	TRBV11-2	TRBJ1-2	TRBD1	CASSPRAGQGAFYGYTF	TGTGCCAGCAGCCCTAGGGCAGGACAGGGGGCGTTCTATGGCTACACCTTC
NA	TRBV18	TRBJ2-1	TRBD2	CASSPGLAGFDEQFF	TGTGCCAGCTCACCGGGACTAGCGGGATTCGATGAGCAGTTCTTC
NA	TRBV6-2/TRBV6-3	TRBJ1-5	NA	CASSFLREDQPQHF	TGTGCCAGCAGTTTCCTCAGGGAGGATCAGCCCCAGCATTTT
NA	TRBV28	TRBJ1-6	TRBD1	CAIRQGGNSPLHF	TGTGCCATCAGACAGGGAGGTAATTCACCCCTCCACTTT
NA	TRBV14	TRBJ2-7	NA	CASSQSFPSYEQYF	TGTGCCAGCAGCCAAAGCTTTCCCTCCTACGAGCAGTACTTC
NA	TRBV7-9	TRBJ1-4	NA	CASSPPPGRGANEKLFF	TGTGCCAGCAGCCCCCCCCCAGGGAGGGGGGCTAATGAAAAACTGTTTTTT
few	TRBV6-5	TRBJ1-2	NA	CASSYSRALYGYTF	TGTGCCAGCAGTTACTCGAGGGCCCTATATGGCTACACCTTC